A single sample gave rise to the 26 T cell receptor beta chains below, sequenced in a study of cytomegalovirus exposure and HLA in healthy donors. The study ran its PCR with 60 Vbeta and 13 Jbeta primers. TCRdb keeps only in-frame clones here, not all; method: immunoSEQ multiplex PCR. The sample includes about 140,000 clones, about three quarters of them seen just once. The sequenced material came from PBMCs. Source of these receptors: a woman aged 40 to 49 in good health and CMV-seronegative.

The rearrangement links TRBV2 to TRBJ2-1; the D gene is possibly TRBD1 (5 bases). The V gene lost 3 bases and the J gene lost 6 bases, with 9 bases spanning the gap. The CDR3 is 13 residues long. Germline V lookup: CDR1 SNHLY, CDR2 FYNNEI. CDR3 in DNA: TGTGCCAGCAGTGATGACAGTTCCAATGAGCAGTTCTTC. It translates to CASSDDSSNEQFF.

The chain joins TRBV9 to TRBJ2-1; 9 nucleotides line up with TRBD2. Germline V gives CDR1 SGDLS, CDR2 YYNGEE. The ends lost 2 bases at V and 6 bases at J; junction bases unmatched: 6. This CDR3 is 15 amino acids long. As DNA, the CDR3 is TGTGCCAGCAGCGTTTCGGCGGGGGGGCTCAATGAGCAGTTCTTC. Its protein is CASSVSAGGLNEQFF.

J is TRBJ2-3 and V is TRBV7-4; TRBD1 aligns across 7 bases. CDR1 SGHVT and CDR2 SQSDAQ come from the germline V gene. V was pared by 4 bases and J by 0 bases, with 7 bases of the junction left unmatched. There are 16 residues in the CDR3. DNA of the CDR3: TGTGCCAGCAGCTCGCCAGGGGGATCTAGCACAGATACGCAGTATTTT. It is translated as CASSSPGGSSTDTQYF.

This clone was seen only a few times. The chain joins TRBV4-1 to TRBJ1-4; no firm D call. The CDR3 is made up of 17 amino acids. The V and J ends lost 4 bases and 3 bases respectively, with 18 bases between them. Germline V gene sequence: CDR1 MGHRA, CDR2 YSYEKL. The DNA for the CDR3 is TGCGCCAGCAGCCGGCCCGGGGTGAGGGCCTCTAATGAAAAACTGTTTTTT. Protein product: CASSRPGVRASNEKLFF.

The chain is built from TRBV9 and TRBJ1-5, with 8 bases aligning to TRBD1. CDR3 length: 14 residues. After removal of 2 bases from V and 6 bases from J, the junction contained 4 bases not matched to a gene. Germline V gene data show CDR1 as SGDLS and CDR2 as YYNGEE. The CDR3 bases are TGTGCCAGCAGCGTGACAGGGGACGGTCAGCCCCAGCATTTT. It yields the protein CASSVTGDGQPQHF. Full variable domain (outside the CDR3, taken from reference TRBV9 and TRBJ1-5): DSGVTQTPKHLITATGQRVTLRCSPRSGDLSVYWYQQSLDQGLQFLIQYYNGEERAKGNILERFSAQQFPDLHSELNLSSLELGDSALYFCASSVTGDGQPQHFGDGTRLSIL.

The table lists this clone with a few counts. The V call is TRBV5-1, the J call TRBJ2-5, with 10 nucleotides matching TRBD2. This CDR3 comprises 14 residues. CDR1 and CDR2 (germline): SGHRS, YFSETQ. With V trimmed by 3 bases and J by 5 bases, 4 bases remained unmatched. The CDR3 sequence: CASSSASGGETQYF. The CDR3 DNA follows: TGCGCCAGCAGCTCTGCTAGCGGGGGTGAGACCCAGTACTTC.

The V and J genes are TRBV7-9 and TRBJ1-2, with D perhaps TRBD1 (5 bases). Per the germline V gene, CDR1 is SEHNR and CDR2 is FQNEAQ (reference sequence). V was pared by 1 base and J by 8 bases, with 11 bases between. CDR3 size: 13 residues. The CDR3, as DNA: TGTGCCAGCAGCTTAGGGCCCAGGGAAGGCTACACCTTC. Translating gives CASSLGPREGYTF.

The CDR3 DNA follows: TGTGCCAGCAGCTTAGCAGGCGGCGGGGGGTTCAACGAGCAGTACGTC. It codes for CASSLAGGGGFNEQYV. The chain has TRBV7-2 and TRBJ2-7; the match to TRBD2 covers 8 bases. V lost 0 bases to trimming and J lost 5 bases; unmatched junction nucleotides: 9. The germline CDR1 and CDR2 sequences are SGHTA and FQGNSA. The CDR3 loop spans 16 amino acids.

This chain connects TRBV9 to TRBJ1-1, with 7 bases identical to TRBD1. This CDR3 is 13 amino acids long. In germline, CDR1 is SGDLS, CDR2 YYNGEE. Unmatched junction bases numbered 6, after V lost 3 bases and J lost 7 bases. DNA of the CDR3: TGTGCCAGCAGCGGAGAACGACAGGGTGAAGCTTTCTTT. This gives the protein CASSGERQGEAFF.

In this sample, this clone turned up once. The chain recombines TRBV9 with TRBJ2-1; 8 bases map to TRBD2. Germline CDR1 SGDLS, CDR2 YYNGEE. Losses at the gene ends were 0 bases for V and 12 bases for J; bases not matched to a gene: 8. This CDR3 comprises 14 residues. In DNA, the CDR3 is TGTGCCAGCAGCGTAGAGGGACTAGGGGGTTGGCAGTTCTTC. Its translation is CASSVEGLGGWQFF.

The CDR3 sequence: CASSQEWDSEAFF. CDR3 DNA sequence: TGCGCCAGCAGCCAAGAGTGGGACAGTGAAGCTTTCTTT. The chain employs TRBV4-1 and TRBJ1-1; TRBD1 agrees at 7 bases. The V segment lost 0 bases and the J segment 7 bases; nucleotides outside the gene matches: 2. The length of the CDR3 is 13 residues. Germline V gives CDR1 MGHRA, CDR2 YSYEKL.

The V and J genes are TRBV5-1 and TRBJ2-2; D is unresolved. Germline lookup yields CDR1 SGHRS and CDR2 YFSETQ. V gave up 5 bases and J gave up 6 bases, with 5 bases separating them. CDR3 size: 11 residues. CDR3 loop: CASRTSGELFF. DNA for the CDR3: TGCGCCAGCAGAACATCCGGGGAGCTGTTTTTT. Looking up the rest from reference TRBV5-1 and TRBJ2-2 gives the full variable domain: KAGVTQTPRYLIKTRGQQVTLSCSPISGHRSVSWYQQTPGQGLQFLFEYFSETQRNKGNFPGRFSGRQFSNSRSEMNVSTLELGDSALYLCASRTSGELFFGEGSRLTVL.

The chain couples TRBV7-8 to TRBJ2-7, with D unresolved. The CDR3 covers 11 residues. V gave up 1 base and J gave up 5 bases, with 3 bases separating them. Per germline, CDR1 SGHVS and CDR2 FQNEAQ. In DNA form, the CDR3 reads TGTGCCAGCAGCTTAGTAGACGAGCAGTACTTC. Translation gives CASSLVDEQYF.

CDR3 region: CASSAFGAGDYNEQFF. The CDR3 coding sequence is TGTGCCAGCAGCGCTTTCGGAGCGGGGGACTACAATGAGCAGTTCTTC. This sequence joins TRBV7-3 and TRBJ2-1; 8 bases line up with TRBD2. V shed 5 bases and J 3 bases; nucleotides not matched to a gene: 9. CDR1 and CDR2 from the germline V gene are SGHTA and FQGTGA. The CDR3 loop spans 16 amino acids.

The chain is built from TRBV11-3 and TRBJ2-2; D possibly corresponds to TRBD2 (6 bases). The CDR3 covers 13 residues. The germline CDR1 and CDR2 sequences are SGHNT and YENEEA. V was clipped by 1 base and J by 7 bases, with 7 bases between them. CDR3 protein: CASSLAGDGELFF. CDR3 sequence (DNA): TGTGCCAGCAGCTTAGCGGGAGACGGGGAGCTGTTTTTT.

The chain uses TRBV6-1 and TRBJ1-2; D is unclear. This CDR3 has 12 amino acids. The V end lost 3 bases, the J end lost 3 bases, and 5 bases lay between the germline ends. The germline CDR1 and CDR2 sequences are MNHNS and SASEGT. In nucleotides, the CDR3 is TGTGCCAGCAGTGAGGCCTACTATGGCTACACCTTC. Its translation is CASSEAYYGYTF.

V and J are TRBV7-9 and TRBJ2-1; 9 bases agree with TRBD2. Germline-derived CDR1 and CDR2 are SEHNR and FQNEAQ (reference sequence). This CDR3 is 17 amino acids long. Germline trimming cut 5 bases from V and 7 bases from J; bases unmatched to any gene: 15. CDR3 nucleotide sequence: TGTGCCAGCAGCGCCGGGCGGGTTAGCGGGGGAATAAATGAGCAGTTCTTC. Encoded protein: CASSAGRVSGGINEQFF.

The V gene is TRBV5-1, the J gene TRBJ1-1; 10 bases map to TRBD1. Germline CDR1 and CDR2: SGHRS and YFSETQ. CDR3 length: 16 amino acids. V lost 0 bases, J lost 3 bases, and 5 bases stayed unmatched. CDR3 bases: TGCGCCAGCAGCTTGGGGGACAGGGGAGAGGACACTGAAGCTTTCTTT. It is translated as CASSLGDRGEDTEAFF.

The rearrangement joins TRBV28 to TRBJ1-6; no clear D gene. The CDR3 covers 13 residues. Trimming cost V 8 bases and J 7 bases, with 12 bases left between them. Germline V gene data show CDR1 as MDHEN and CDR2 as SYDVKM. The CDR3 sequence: CASWAQQNSPLHF. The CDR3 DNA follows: TGTGCCAGCTGGGCACAGCAGAATTCACCCCTCCACTTT.

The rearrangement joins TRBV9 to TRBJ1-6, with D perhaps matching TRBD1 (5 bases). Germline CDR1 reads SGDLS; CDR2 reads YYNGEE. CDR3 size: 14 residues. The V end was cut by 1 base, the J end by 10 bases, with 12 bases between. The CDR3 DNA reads TGTGCCAGCAGCGTAAATCAGGGTGGGTCACCCCTCCACTTT. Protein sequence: CASSVNQGGSPLHF.

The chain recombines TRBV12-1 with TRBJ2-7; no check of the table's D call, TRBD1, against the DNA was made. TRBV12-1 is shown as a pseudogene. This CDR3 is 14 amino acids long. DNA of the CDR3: TGTGCCAGCAGCTTGTACAGAAGAGTCTACGAGCAGTACTTC. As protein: CASSLYRRVYEQYF.

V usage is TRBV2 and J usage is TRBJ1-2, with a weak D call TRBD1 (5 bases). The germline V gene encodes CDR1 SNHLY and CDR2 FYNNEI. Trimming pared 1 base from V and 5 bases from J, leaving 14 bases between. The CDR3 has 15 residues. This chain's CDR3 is CASSEETQVRYGYTF. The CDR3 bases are TGTGCCAGCAGTGAAGAAACACAGGTCCGGTATGGCTACACCTTC.

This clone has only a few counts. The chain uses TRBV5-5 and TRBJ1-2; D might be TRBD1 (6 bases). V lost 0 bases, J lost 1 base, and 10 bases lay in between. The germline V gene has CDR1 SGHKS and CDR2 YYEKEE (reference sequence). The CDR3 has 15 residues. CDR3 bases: TGTGCCAGCAGCTTGGCTACAGGGTATAACTATGGCTACACCTTC. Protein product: CASSLATGYNYGYTF.

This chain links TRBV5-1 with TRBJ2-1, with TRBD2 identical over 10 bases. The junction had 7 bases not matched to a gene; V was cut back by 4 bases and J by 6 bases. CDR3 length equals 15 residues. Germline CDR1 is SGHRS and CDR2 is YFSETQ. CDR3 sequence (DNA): TGCGCCAGCAGCATTAGCGGGGGGCCCCCCAATGAGCAGTTCTTC. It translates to CASSISGGPPNEQFF.

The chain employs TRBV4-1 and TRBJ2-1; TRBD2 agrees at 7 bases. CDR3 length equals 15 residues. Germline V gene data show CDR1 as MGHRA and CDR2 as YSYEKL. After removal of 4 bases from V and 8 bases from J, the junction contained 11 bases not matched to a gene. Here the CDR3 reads CASSPHGGTGDEQFF. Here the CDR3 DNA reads TGCGCCAGCAGCCCCCACGGGGGGACTGGGGATGAGCAGTTCTTC.

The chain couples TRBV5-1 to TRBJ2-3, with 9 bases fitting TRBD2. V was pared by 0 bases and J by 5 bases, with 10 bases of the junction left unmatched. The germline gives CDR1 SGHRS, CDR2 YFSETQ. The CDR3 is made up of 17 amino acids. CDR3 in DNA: TGCGCCAGCAGCTTGGCCGGGAGCGGGGGGCCGAGAGATACGCAGTATTTT. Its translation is CASSLAGSGGPRDTQYF.